The 3 T cell receptor beta chains listed next were all sequenced from one sample in a study of CXCR3-negative and CXCR3-positive naive CD8 T cells. Each TRB cDNA library was prepared by 5' RACE (with UMI labels). Using the 5' RACE reads, TCRdb records one entry per CDR3 protein without DNA. The sample data list 69,000 or so distinct CDR3 sequences. The sequencing input was naive CXCR3- CD8+ T cells from blood. Subset of the sample: CD45RO-CCR7+CD27+CD95- naive CD8+ T cells lacking CXCR3 (TNR3-). The receptor source for this set is a human donor in good health. Some clones in this sample may be carry-over from other donors' samples.

The chain joins TRBV7-6 to TRBJ2-1; without DNA, the TCRdb call of TRBD1 cannot be checked. The germline V gene has CDR1 SGHVS and CDR2 FNYEAQ. This CDR3 is built from 14 residues. CDR3 in amino acids: CASSGQGYYNEQFF.

This chain joins TRBV12-3 or TRBV12-4 and TRBJ2-1; TCRdb gives TRBD2 as the D gene, but with no DNA this cannot be confirmed. There are 16 residues in the CDR3. The CDR3: CASRSGLFSSYNEQFF.

The V and J genes are TRBV7-9 and TRBJ2-5; no DNA is available, so the TRBD2 call from TCRdb remains unchecked. The V gene's germline CDR1 is SEHNR and CDR2 FQNEAQ (reference sequence). The length of the CDR3 is 14 residues. The CDR3 sequence: CASSLVPEGETQYF.